This is a list of T cell receptor beta chains from one sample in a study of spatial heterogeneity in lung cancer. TCRdb re-called the 5' RACE reads with MiXCR, one entry per CDR3 protein. This repertoire shows some 45,000 distinct CDR3 sequences, 10% to 15% found once; its top ten account for around two fifths. The input for sequencing was PBMCs, taken at surgery. The source of these receptors is a female donor with early-stage non-small cell lung cancer. CDR3s include the opening cysteine and the closing phenylalanine or tryptophan. Each record gives: V gene, CDR3 protein.

V: TRBV20-1
CDR3: CSALGRSTGELFF

V: TRBV2
CDR3: CASSEGWQGDGTDTQYF

V: TRBV28
CDR3: CASETGASHEQFF

V: TRBV9
CDR3: CASARTSGGNLFYEQYF

V: TRBV6-1
CDR3: CASSESSAGAISGNTIYF

V: TRBV2
CDR3: CASSTPPGAQSTEAFF

V: TRBV5-4
CDR3: CASSLEGLSSGANVLTF

V: TRBV24-1
CDR3: CATSDHSGSGELFF

V: TRBV6-2/TRBV6-3
CDR3: CASSPTGGFPDTQYF

V: TRBV12-3/TRBV12-4
CDR3: CASAGGAAGELFF